This TCR beta chain was profiled in a study of cytomegalovirus exposure and HLA in healthy donors. With 60 Vbeta and 13 Jbeta primers, the PCR was carried out. This table comes from immunoSEQ multiplex PCR, and its TCRdb copy is limited to in-frame clones, with some not included. The sample consists of nearly 110,000 clones, over 60% of them appearing once. J was trimmed by 5 bases and V by 4 bases; bases with no gene match: 10. Germline CDR1 is SGHRS and CDR2 is YFSETQ. This CDR3 has 15 amino acids. The TCR was taken from a male donor in good health and CMV-seronegative. V and J are TRBV5-1 and TRBJ2-5, with TRBD2 matching 8 bases. Sample: PBMCs. The CDR3 DNA follows: TGCGCCAGCAGCACGTCCGGGACTAGTGGCGAGACCCAGTACTTC. It yields the protein CASSTSGTSGETQYF. Supplemented by reference TRBV5-1 and TRBJ2-5, the full variable domain reads KAGVTQTPRYLIKTRGQQVTLSCSPISGHRSVSWYQQTPGQGLQFLFEYFSETQRNKGNFPGRFSGRQFSNSRSEMNVSTLELGDSALYLCASSTSGTSGETQYFGPGTRLLVL.